Listed below are T cell receptor beta chains from one sample, sequenced in a study of a mutant IDH1 vaccine in newly diagnosed glioma. This table comes from immunoSEQ multiplex PCR, and its TCRdb copy is limited to in-frame clones, with some not included. The sample lists 45,000 to 65,000 clones, roughly 82% occurring once. These receptors' targets are unknown. The source was PBMCs, collected from a glioma patient whose treatment included an IDH1 peptide vaccine. The receptor set was obtained from a woman younger than 35 with glioma. Some clones in this sample may be carry-over from other donors' samples. Both conserved end residues are trimmed from each CDR3.

v_gene,j_gene,CDR3aa
TRBV5-1,TRBJ2-1,ASSPNTRGGDNEQF
TRBV5-1,TRBJ2-7,ASSPGLAGGYEQY
TRBV27,TRBJ2-7,ASRRLVGYEQY
TRBV4-3,TRBJ2-1,ASSHPHQTGGARNEQF
TRBV6-6,TRBJ2-2,ASRQTGVSSGGELF
TRBV30,TRBJ1-2,AWSTGGIGYT
TRBV7-2,TRBJ1-1,ASKGGGRVNTEAF
TRBV30,TRBJ2-1,AWSVGYNEQF
TRBV6-1,TRBJ2-1,ASSTDRGSNEQF
TRBV7-8,TRBJ1-1,ASRLGFDTEAF
TRBV5-1,TRBJ2-5,ASRPLGARGGETQY
TRBV6-6,TRBJ2-5,ASNPTGGWETQY
TRBV6-5,TRBJ2-7,ASARRIAAEQY
TRBV6-1,TRBJ1-5,ASTADFSNQPQH
TRBV2,TRBJ2-7,ASSVGTSGGYEQY
TRBV6-5,TRBJ1-5,ASSLGQGHQPQH
TRBV2,TRBJ1-2,ASSEREGYGYT
TRBV28,TRBJ1-4,ASSPRQGSGNEKLF
TRBV5-6,TRBJ1-5,ASSLVGQYQPQH
TRBV6-1,TRBJ2-5,ASRRGQGETQY
TRBV12-1,TRBJ1-1,ASSFCGNTEAF
TRBV7-2,TRBJ1-1,ASSLWTLDTEAF
TRBV7-9,TRBJ1-1,ASSSRDDPRTEAF
TRBV30,TRBJ1-4,AWRAGKDEKLF
TRBV4-2,TRBJ2-1,ASSQDRVSYNEQF
TRBV2,TRBJ1-2,ASSTFRGGDGYT
TRBV19,TRBJ1-1,ASRNLRDRSMNTEAF
TRBV29-1,TRBJ2-5,SVGDRVGKTQY
TRBV5-6,TRBJ1-5,ASSLTPNSNQPQH
TRBV10-3,TRBJ1-3,AISEGRNTIY
TRBV9,TRBJ2-3,ASSVGTATDTQY
TRBV11-3,TRBJ1-1,ASRLGRPAF
TRBV5-1,TRBJ1-1,ASSLSRDLEAF
TRBV7-9,TRBJ1-4,ASSRPGVEEKLF
TRBV19,TRBJ1-1,ASSLGVAEAF
TRBV9,TRBJ2-2,ASSIGTSGTDLANTGELF
TRBV13,TRBJ2-7,ASSLGLAGGRSYEQY
TRBV2,TRBJ1-5,ASSEQGNYQPQH
TRBV30,TRBJ1-2,AWIGRGPYGYT
TRBV19,TRBJ1-1,ASSTGRKAYTEAF
TRBV5-6,TRBJ2-1,ASSPSSGAYNEQF